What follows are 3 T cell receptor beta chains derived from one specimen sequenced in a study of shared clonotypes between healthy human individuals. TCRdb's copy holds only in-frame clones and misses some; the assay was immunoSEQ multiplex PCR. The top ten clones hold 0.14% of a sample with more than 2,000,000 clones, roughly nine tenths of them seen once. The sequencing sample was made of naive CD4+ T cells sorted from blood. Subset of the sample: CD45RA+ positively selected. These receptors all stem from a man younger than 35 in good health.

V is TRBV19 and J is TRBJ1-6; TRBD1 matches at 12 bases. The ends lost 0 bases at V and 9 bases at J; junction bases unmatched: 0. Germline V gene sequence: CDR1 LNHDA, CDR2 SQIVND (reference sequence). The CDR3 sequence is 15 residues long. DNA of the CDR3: TGTGCCAGTAGTATAGAGGGACAGGGGGCTTCACCCCTCCACTTT. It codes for CASSIEGQGASPLHF.

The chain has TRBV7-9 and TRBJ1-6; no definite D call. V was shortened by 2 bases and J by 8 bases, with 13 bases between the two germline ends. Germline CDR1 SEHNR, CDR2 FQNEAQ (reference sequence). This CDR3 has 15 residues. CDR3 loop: CASSLREQWDSPLHF. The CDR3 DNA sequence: TGTGCCAGCAGCTTAAGAGAACAGTGGGATTCACCCCTCCACTTT.

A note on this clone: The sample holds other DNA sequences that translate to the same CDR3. Here the CDR3 DNA reads TGTGCCAGCTCACAGGGACTAGCGGGGTACAATGAGCAGTTCTTC. Amino acid sequence: CASSQGLAGYNEQFF. The chain uses TRBV18 and TRBJ2-1; TRBD2 aligns across 13 bases. J lost 4 bases, V lost 4 bases, and 1 base had no gene match. The V gene's germline CDR1 is KGHSH and CDR2 LQKENI. CDR3 length: 15 residues.